This is a list of T cell receptor beta chains from one sample in a study of T cells after yellow fever vaccination. MiXCR was run by TCRdb on the 5' RACE reads, yielding one entry per CDR3 protein. The sample records 150,000 to 200,000 distinct CDR3 sequences, about 6.2% being singletons. Sequenced here: CD4+ T cells sorted from PBMCs, sampled on the day of the first yellow fever vaccination. The receptors were gathered from a man aged 18-30 years who received the YFV17D yellow fever vaccine. Each CDR3 is given with its conserved first and last residue. Each record gives: clone size, J gene, D gene, V gene, CDR3 length, CDR3 protein, CDR3 DNA. The D gene is left open where the match is weak. Some rows mark clone size as missing; the rest say once, few, many or name a class of expanded clone.

size: .
J: TRBJ1-6
D: TRBD1
V: TRBV12-3/TRBV12-4
length: 14
CDR3: CASSPRQGESPLHF
DNA: TGTGCCAGCAGTCCCAGACAGGGAGAATCACCCCTCCACTTT

size: .
J: TRBJ1-1
D: .
V: TRBV12-3/TRBV12-4
length: 12
CDR3: CASSSRFTEAFF
DNA: TGTGCCAGCAGTTCCCGGTTCACTGAAGCTTTCTTT

size: .
J: TRBJ1-6
D: .
V: TRBV20-1
length: 13
CDR3: CSARSLITSPLHF
DNA: TGCAGTGCTAGGTCCCTAATAACTTCACCCCTCCACTTT

size: many
J: TRBJ1-1
D: .
V: TRBV7-2
length: 14
CDR3: CASSLERFSTEAFF
DNA: TGTGCCAGCAGCTTAGAACGGTTTAGCACTGAAGCTTTCTTT

size: many
J: TRBJ2-3
D: TRBD1
V: TRBV18
length: 13
CDR3: CASSTGLADTQYF
DNA: TGTGCCAGCTCGACAGGGTTAGCAGATACGCAGTATTTT

size: many
J: TRBJ2-2
D: TRBD2
V: TRBV20-1
length: 12
CDR3: CSGRGLSGELFF
DNA: TGCAGTGGGAGGGGACTATCCGGGGAGCTGTTTTTT

size: .
J: TRBJ1-4
D: TRBD1
V: TRBV12-3/TRBV12-4
length: 14
CDR3: CASSPPGRGEKLFF
DNA: TGTGCCAGCAGTCCCCCGGGCAGGGGGGAAAAACTGTTTTTT

size: .
J: TRBJ1-6
D: .
V: TRBV7-9
length: 15
CDR3: CASSLGAADNSPLHF
DNA: TGTGCCAGCAGCTTAGGGGCAGCGGATAATTCACCCCTCCACTTT

size: few
J: TRBJ1-6
D: .
V: TRBV27
length: 17
CDR3: CASSLTGAQGLRSPLHF
DNA: TGTGCCAGCAGTTTAACGGGAGCCCAGGGGTTACGATCACCCCTCCACTTT

size: .
J: TRBJ1-4
D: TRBD1
V: TRBV5-1
length: 16
CDR3: CASSLQEGGANEKLFF
DNA: TGCGCCAGCAGCCTTCAAGAAGGGGGCGCAAATGAAAAACTGTTTTTT

size: many
J: TRBJ1-2
D: .
V: TRBV6-2/TRBV6-3
length: 12
CDR3: CASTGKNYGYTF
DNA: TGTGCCAGCACGGGAAAGAACTATGGCTACACCTTC

size: .
J: TRBJ2-7
D: .
V: TRBV18
length: 16
CDR3: CASSPALVGMVDEQYF
DNA: TGTGCCAGCTCACCAGCTCTGGTGGGGATGGTAGACGAGCAGTACTTC

size: few
J: TRBJ1-1
D: .
V: TRBV5-1
length: 15
CDR3: CASSLARSGGREAFF
DNA: TGCGCCAGCAGCCTCGCGCGTTCGGGCGGGCGTGAAGCTTTCTTT

size: many
J: TRBJ1-6
D: .
V: TRBV4-3
length: 15
CDR3: CASSQVADYNSPLHF
DNA: TGCGCCAGCAGCCAAGTTGCGGACTATAATTCACCCCTCCACTTT

size: .
J: TRBJ2-3
D: .
V: TRBV5-5
length: 17
CDR3: CASSRSMAEGRADTQYF
DNA: TGTGCCAGCAGCCGATCCATGGCGGAGGGTCGAGCAGATACGCAGTATTTT

size: many
J: TRBJ1-2
D: .
V: TRBV6-5
length: 13
CDR3: CASSYLRVGGYTF
DNA: TGTGCCAGCAGTTACTTGAGGGTAGGGGGCTACACCTTC

size: few
J: TRBJ2-5
D: .
V: TRBV12-3/TRBV12-4
length: 15
CDR3: CASSLTGGLQETQYF
DNA: TGTGCCAGCAGTTTAACGGGGGGCCTCCAAGAGACCCAGTACTTC

size: few
J: TRBJ2-6
D: TRBD1
V: TRBV9
length: 15
CDR3: CASGQGSPGANVLTF
DNA: TGTGCCAGCGGACAGGGTTCACCTGGGGCCAACGTCCTGACTTTC

size: .
J: TRBJ1-2
D: .
V: TRBV5-1
length: 14
CDR3: CASSSTADLYGYTF
DNA: TGCGCCAGCAGTTCAACAGCTGACCTCTATGGCTACACCTTC

size: many
J: TRBJ1-1
D: .
V: TRBV4-2
length: 13
CDR3: CASSQERGSEAFF
DNA: TGTGCCAGCAGCCAAGAACGGGGATCTGAAGCTTTCTTT

size: few
J: TRBJ2-6
D: .
V: TRBV27
length: 13
CDR3: CASRISGANVLTF
DNA: TGTGCCAGCAGGATCTCTGGGGCCAACGTCCTGACTTTC

size: .
J: TRBJ2-7
D: .
V: TRBV6-1
length: 13
CDR3: CASGKRQDYEQYF
DNA: TGTGCCAGCGGGAAGCGGCAGGACTACGAGCAGTACTTC